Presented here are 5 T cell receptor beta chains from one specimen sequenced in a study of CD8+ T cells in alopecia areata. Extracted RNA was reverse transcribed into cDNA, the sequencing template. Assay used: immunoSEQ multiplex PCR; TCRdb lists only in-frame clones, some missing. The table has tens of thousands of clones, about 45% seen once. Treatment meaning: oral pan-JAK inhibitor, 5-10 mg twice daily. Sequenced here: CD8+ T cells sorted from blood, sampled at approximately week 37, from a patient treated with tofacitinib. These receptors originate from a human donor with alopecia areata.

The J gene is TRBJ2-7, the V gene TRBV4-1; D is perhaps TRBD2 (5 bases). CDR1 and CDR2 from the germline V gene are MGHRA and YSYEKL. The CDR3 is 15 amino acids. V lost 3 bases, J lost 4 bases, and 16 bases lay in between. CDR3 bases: TGCGCCAGCAGCCAGGAGGAGGCTATAGTGTACGAGCAGTACTTC. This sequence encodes CASSQEEAIVYEQYF.

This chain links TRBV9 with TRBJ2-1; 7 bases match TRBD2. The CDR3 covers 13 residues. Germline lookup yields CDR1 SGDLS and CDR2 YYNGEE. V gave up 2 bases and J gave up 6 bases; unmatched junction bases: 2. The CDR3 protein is CASSVASGNEQFF. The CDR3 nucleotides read TGTGCCAGCAGCGTGGCTAGCGGCAATGAGCAGTTCTTC.

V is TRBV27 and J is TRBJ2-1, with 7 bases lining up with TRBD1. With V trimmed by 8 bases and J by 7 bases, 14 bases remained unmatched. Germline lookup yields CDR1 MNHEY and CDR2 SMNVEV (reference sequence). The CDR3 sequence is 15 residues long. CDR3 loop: CASGTGTASTNEQFF. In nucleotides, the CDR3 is TGTGCCAGCGGGACCGGGACAGCGAGTACTAATGAGCAGTTCTTC.

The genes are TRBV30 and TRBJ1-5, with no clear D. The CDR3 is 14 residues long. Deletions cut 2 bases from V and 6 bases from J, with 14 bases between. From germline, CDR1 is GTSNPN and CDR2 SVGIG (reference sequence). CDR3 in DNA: TGTGCCTGGAGTAACCCTCCACGAGGTCAGCCCCAGCATTTT. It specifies CAWSNPPRGQPQHF.

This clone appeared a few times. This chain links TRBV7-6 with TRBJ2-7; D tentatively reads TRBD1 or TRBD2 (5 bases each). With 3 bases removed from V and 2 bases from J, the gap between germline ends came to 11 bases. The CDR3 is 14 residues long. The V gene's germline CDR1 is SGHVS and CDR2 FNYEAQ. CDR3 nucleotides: TGTGCCAGCAGCTTGAAGGGGACCGCCTACGAGCAGTACTTC. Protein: CASSLKGTAYEQYF. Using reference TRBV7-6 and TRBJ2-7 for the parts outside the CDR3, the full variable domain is GAGVSQSPRYKVTKRGQDVALRCDPISGHVSLYWYRQALGQGPEFLTYFNYEAQQDKSGLPNDRFSAERPEGSISTLTIQRTEQRDSAMYRCASSLKGTAYEQYFGPGTRLTVT.